This TCR beta chain was profiled in a study of T cells in Graves' hyperthyroidism and ophthalmopathy. Overall study context: Any treatment followed the collection of peripheral blood at initial diagnosis.

The TCR beta CDR3 regions underwent amplification using RNA transcripts as the source. The TCR CDR3 was amplified in a first-round RT-PCR using the HTBI primer set. TCRdb called the multiplex PCR reads again in MiXCR, with one record for every CDR3 protein. The sample consists of 110,000 to 150,000 distinct CDR3 sequences, approximately 20% of them appearing once. Of note for this clonotype: Antigen: not known.

This CDR3 is 16 amino acids long. Trimming took off 2 bases at V and 0 bases at J, with 13 bases between the two ends. The germline V gene encodes CDR1 MNHEY and CDR2 SVGEGT. The blood sample dates from first hyperthyroidism diagnosis, preceding any ophthalmopathy symptoms. Regarding the study as a whole: A model of 13 V-J features distinguished ophthalmopathy from stable hyperthyroidism.

Sample: blood. The receptor's source is a woman in her forties or fifties with Graves' hyperthyroidism that later progressed to Graves' ophthalmopathy. The chain links TRBV6-2 or TRBV6-3 to TRBJ1-1; a weak D match, TRBD1 (5 bases). The CDR3 DNA follows: TGTGCCAGCAGTTACGTTTCTGGGGCCATGAACACTGAAGCTTTCTTT. Protein sequence: CASSYVSGAMNTEAFF.